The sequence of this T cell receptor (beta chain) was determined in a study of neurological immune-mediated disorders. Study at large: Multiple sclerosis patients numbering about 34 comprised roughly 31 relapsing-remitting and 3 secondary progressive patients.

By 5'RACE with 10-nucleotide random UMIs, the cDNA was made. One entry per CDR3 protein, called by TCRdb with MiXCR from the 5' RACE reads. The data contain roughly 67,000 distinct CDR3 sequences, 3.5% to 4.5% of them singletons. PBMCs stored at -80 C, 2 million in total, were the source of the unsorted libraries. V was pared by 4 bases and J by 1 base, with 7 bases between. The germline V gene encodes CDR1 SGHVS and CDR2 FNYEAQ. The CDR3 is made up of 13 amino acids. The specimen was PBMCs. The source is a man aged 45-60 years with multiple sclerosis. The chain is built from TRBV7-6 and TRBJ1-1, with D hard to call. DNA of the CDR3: TGTGCCAGCAGCTCCAGAGGGAACACTGAAGCTTTCTTT. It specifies CASSSRGNTEAFF.